This T cell receptor beta chain was sequenced during a study of vaccination and CD4 T cells after COVID-19. Study-wide points: Investigators enrolled relatively few convalescent patients and included no early post-infection timepoints.

Treatment of the sample: approximately nine-day PBMC culture with coronavirus spike peptide pools or control peptides (ViraFEST assay). V shed 3 bases, J shed 5 bases, and the junction held 6 bases outside the gene matches. The CDR3 consists of 14 residues. Germline CDR1 reads SGHNT; CDR2 reads YENEEA. With regard to this clonotype: Its antigen remains unknown.

Cultured CD4+ T-cell DNA underwent Oncomine TCR Beta short-read sequencing. TCRdb reprocessed the PCR reads via MiXCR and lists one record per CDR3 protein. The table lists about 14,000 distinct CDR3 sequences, roughly 61% of them singletons, with approximately 20% in the top ten. The TCR originated in a human donor who had recovered from COVID-19. Sequenced sample: CD4+ T cells from blood, cultured in vitro. The chain carries TRBV11-3 and TRBJ2-5; 7 bases are a match to TRBD1. In nucleotides, the CDR3 is TGTGCCAGCAGCTTTGACAGGGTGCGGGAGACCCAGTACTTC. This encodes CASSFDRVRETQYF.